The following is a T cell receptor beta chain sequence with its context. The data were taken from a study of blood T cell repertoires in COVID-19. Trimming left V 5 bases short and J 6 bases short, with 8 bases between. The germline gives CDR1 SNHLY, CDR2 FYNNEI. CDR3 size: 12 residues. Clones were sequenced by immunoSEQ multiplex PCR, and TCRdb holds only the in-frame ones, with some missing. The data show roughly 120,000 clones, around 89% seen once. This TCR was recovered from a man between 65 and 85 years old with active or convalescent COVID-19. The V call is TRBV2, the J call TRBJ2-1, with D perhaps TRBD1 (6 bases). Input material: peripheral blood. DNA for the CDR3: TGTGCCAGCAGTACAGGGTTCAATGAGCAGTTCTTC. Residues: CASSTGFNEQFF.